The 5 T cell receptor beta chains given below trace back to one sample, sequenced in a study of cytomegalovirus exposure and HLA in healthy donors. TCRdb's copy holds only in-frame clones and misses some; the assay was immunoSEQ multiplex PCR. The sample has 200,000 or so clones; 84% are singletons. Sequencing used PBMCs. Every receptor here comes from a woman in her 30s in good health and CMV-seropositive.

This clone was detected only a few times. Other nucleotide sequences in the sample specify the same CDR3. J is TRBJ2-5 and V is TRBV5-1, with 7 bases that match TRBD2. Trimming cost V 0 bases and J 4 bases; bases outside gene matches: 0. Germline V gene data show CDR1 as SGHRS and CDR2 as YFSETQ. This CDR3 is 13 amino acids long. CDR3 nucleotides: TGCGCCAGCAGCTTGGCGGGGGGAGAGACCCAGTACTTC. Translated: CASSLAGGETQYF. Combining the CDR3 with reference TRBV5-1 and TRBJ2-5 gives the whole variable domain KAGVTQTPRYLIKTRGQQVTLSCSPISGHRSVSWYQQTPGQGLQFLFEYFSETQRNKGNFPGRFSGRQFSNSRSEMNVSTLELGDSALYLCASSLAGGETQYFGPGTRLLVL.

This chain uses TRBV6-1 with TRBJ2-7, with 7 bases lining up with TRBD1. Germline values: CDR1 MNHNS, CDR2 SASEGT. V dropped 2 bases and J dropped 1; count of bases not matched to a gene: 11. The CDR3 is 17 amino acids. The CDR3 nucleotides are TGTGCCAGCAGTGAACACCCCGGAGGCAGGGGGTCCTACGAGCAGTACTTC. Translating gives CASSEHPGGRGSYEQYF.

The rearrangement joins TRBV30 to TRBJ1-1; D call uncertain. The CDR3 covers 12 residues. The germline V gene encodes CDR1 GTSNPN and CDR2 SVGIG (reference sequence). Trimming removed 4 bases from V and 4 bases from J, with 10 bases in between. The CDR3 nucleotides read TGTGCCTGGAAGTACCCTAGCACTGAAGCTTTCTTT. Translation: CAWKYPSTEAFF.

The rearrangement joins TRBV7-9 to TRBJ2-7; 7 nucleotides agree with TRBD1. Germline lookup yields CDR1 SEHNR and CDR2 FQNEAQ (reference sequence). With V trimmed by 5 bases and J by 4 bases, 11 bases remained unmatched. There are 15 residues in the CDR3. The CDR3 spells CASSQSETGRYEQYF. The CDR3 DNA reads TGTGCCAGCAGCCAATCGGAGACAGGGCGATACGAGCAGTACTTC.

For this clone: A much larger clone sits a single nucleotide away, making a read error possible. The genes are TRBV5-4 and TRBJ2-6; tentative D call: TRBD1 (6 bases). Per germline, CDR1 SGHNT and CDR2 YYREEE (reference sequence). The V and J ends lost 2 bases and 2 bases respectively, with 8 bases between them. The CDR3 extends over 15 amino acids. The DNA for the CDR3 is TGTGCCAGCAGCTTACAGGGCCCTGGGGCCAACGTCCTGACTTTC. Translated, it gives CASSLQGPGANVLTF. The full variable domain, its missing parts supplied by reference TRBV5-4 and TRBJ2-6, is ETGVTQSPTHLIKTRGQQVTLRCSSQSGHNTVSWYQQALGQGPQFIFQYYREEENGRGNFPPRFSGLQFPNYSSELNVNALELDDSALYLCASSLQGPGANVLTFGAGSRLTVL.